The clone carrying this TCR beta chain was counted at least ten times. Its target is unknown. These data come from a study of CD8+CD57+ T cells in acquired aplastic anemia. Study as a whole: Sorted cells (CD4+ and CD8+) yielded DNA amounts that averaged approximately 3.1 ug.

Profiling that covered TCR beta VDJ and CDR3 relied on genomic DNA as its template. TCRdb redid the calling of the reads with MiXCR, one entry per CDR3 protein. The sample records some 120,000 distinct CDR3 sequences, 48% being singletons. The study's findings and limits: For CD8+ Simpson's diversity, patients and controls showed no significant difference. Shared by patients and controls, approximately 28 CD8+ CDR3s were abundant in patients.

The sample was sorted CD4+, CD8+, or CD8+CD57+ T cells (not recorded which) from PBMCs. This TCR was recovered from a human donor in good health, serving as a control.

CDR3 sequence (DNA): TGTGCCTGGAGCTTCTACGGGGACCTAGTAGAGGTGGGGTATGGCTACACCTTC. Translation: CAWSFYGDLVEVGYGYTF. V is TRBV30 and J is TRBJ1-2; perhaps TRBD1 as D (5 bases). Trimming cost V 3 bases and J 5 bases, with 28 bases left between them. This CDR3 region has 18 residues. Germline CDR1 GTSNPN, CDR2 SVGIG (reference sequence). The whole variable domain, filled in from reference TRBV30 and TRBJ1-2, reads SQTIHQWPATLVQPVGSPLSLECTVEGTSNPNLYWYRQAAGRGLQLLFYSVGIGQISSEVPQNLSASRPQDRQFILSSKKLLLSDSGFYLCAWSFYGDLVEVGYGYTFGSGTRLTVV.